This entry concerns a single TCR beta chain. Germline V gene lookup returns CDR1 SNHLY and CDR2 FYNNEI. V shed 6 bases and J 5 bases; nucleotides not matched to a gene: 1. The length of the CDR3 is 13 residues. The data originate from a study of blood T cell repertoires in COVID-19. About the study: Specimens from acute and convalescent COVID-19 originated in the United States, Italy and Spain. The cDNA or gDNA used as material had been derived from T cells, B-cell-depleted T cells, or PBMCs.

In the source study's methods: Reference gene primer amplification in the assay estimated nucleated cell counts. TCRdb's copy holds only in-frame clones and misses some; the assay was immunoSEQ multiplex PCR. V and J calls and clone size are as listed in that table; D and trimming were resolved from the DNA. The profile shows around 230,000 clones, roughly 80% of them singletons. The sequenced sample was peripheral blood. The chain links TRBV2 to TRBJ2-3, with TRBD2 identical over 11 bases. The TCR originated in a woman over 75 with acute or convalescent COVID-19. CDR3 in amino acids: CASRLAGVDTQYF. The DNA for the CDR3 is TGTGCCAGCAGACTAGCGGGAGTAGATACGCAGTATTTT.